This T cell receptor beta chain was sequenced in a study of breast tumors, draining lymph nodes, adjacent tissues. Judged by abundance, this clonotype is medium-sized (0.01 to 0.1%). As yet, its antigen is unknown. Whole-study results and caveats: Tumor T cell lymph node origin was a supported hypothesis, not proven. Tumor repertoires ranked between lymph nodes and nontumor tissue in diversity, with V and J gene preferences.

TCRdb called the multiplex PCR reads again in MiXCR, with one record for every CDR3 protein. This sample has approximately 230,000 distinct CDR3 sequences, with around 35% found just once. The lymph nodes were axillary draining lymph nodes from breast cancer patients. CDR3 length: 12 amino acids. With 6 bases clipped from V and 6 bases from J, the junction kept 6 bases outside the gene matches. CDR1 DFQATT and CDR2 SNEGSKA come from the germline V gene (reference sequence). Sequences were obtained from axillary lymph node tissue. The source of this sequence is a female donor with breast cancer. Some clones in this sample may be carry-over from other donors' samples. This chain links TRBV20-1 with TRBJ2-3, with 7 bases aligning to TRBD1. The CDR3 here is CSASTGADTQYF. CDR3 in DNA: TGCAGTGCGTCCACAGGGGCGGATACGCAGTATTTT.